The sequence of this TCR beta chain was determined in a study of T cell responses to AZD1222 COVID-19 vaccine (dated by TCRdb to the early 2020s). Looking at the study overall: A total of under 250 trial participants underwent TCR sequencing, of whom more than 200 had received two doses of AZD1222 and approximately 25 had received two doses of the MenACWY control vaccine. Enrollment into the trials was organized by age into subgroups of 18-55, 56-69 and 70-plus years, and those subgroups contained roughly 160, 29 and 62 TCR-sequenced participants, respectively. General findings and caveats noted by the study authors: CD4 TCRs associated with the vaccine covered the entire spike protein, and the dominant responses were in regions 160-218 and 743-854. Conclusions about previously exposed vaccinees are limited, since just a handful of AZD1222 recipients were seropositive for SARS-CoV-2 at baseline. Epitopes outside the regions mutated in the B.1.351 and B.1.1.7 variants were reportedly recognized by nearly half of the unique spike-specific TCRs. Because no day 14 peak-response samples were available, the repertoires could be characterized only after the peak T cell response. In the small 56-69-year group, the increase in depth fell short of significance, most likely because of low power. Most participants were white British and females outnumbered males, and the authors suggested that clonal diversity may have been underestimated. After two AZD1222 doses, spike-specific TCR breadth and depth were significantly higher than at day 0 and than in MenACWY recipients.

With regard to this clone: Its antigen target is currently unknown. The input lacks base qualities; no much larger clone sits a single base away.

Via the germline V gene, CDR1 is SGHTA and CDR2 FQGNSA. Inclusive of the bounding cysteine and phenylalanine, the CDR3 is 14 residues long. The sequence is cut down to CDR3 DNA, 42 bases in frame from base 1. V sheds 6 bases and J sheds 8 bases, leaving 18 bases between their ends. The CDR3 regions of human TCRbeta chains were subjected to immunosequencing. Concerning the study's data processing: Repertoire TCRs were matched against a reference library of SARS-CoV-2-specific TCRs generated with the MIRA antigen-specificity platform. Breadth was defined as the fraction of unique TCRs that were SARS-CoV-2-associated, and depth was defined as the fraction of total T cells that were SARS-CoV-2-associated. Each spike-specific TCR was assigned to its reactive spike region and to a CD4 or CD8 class using the MIRA data. Log10-transformed breadth and depth values were compared by one-way ANOVA with Sidak's multiple comparisons tests. TCRdb took over this immuneACCESS table, retaining in-frame rearrangements with V and J assigned. Such tables are incomplete; in checked studies, under half of the missing clones stem from an unresolved V gene, and the remainder is unexplained. V, J and clone size were drawn from that table, and D and trimming were deduced from the DNA. This sample is represented by 180,000 or so clones; 92% of them were singletons. The top ten clones comprise 1.3% of the sample.

This specimen's time point label, per the study, means: about 28 days (+/-7) after the second vaccine dose. AZD1222 recipients whose second dose came at about 4 weeks and those whose second dose came at about 12 weeks were combined into one group, since spike-specific TCR depth and breadth did not differ between the two schedules. Vaccinee samples came from UK trials COV001 and COV002, including a single-blind randomized controlled phase 2/3 trial of AZD1222 (ChAdOx1 nCoV-19) in healthy adults. Trial participant PBMC samples were collected at day 0 and day 28 after the second dose for TCRbeta chain sequencing.

The chain is assembled from TRBV7-2 and TRBJ2-3; TRBD2 could be the D gene, as 5 bases match. This specimen was peripheral blood, taken 28 days after the second AZD1222 dose. This receptor was taken from an adult who received the AZD1222 COVID-19 vaccine. The CDR3 here reads CASSLEGGTGTQYF. In nucleotides, the sequence is TGTGCCAGCAGTCTCGAGGGTGGCACGGGTACGCAGTATTTT.